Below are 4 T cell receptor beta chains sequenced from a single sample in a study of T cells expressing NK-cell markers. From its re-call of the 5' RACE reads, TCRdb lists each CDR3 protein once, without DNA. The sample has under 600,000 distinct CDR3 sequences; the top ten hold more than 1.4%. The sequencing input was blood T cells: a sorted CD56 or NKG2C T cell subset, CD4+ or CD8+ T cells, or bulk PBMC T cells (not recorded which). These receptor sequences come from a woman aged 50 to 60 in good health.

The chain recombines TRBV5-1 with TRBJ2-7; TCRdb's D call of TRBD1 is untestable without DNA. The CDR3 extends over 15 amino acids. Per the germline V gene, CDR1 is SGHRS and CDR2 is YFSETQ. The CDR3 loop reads CASSPRVGAVYEQYF.

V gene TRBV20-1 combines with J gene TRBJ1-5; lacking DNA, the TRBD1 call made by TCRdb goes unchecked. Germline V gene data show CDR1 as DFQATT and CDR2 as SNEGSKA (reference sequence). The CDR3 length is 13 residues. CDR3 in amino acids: CSARMGAVQPQHF.

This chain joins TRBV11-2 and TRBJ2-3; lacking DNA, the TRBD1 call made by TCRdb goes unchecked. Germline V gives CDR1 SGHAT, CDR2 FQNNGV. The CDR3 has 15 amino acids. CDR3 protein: CASSLGTGLGDTQYF.

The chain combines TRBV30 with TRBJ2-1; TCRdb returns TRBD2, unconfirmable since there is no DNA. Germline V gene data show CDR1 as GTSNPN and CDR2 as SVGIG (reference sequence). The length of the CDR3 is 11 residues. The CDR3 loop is CASAIGNEQFF.